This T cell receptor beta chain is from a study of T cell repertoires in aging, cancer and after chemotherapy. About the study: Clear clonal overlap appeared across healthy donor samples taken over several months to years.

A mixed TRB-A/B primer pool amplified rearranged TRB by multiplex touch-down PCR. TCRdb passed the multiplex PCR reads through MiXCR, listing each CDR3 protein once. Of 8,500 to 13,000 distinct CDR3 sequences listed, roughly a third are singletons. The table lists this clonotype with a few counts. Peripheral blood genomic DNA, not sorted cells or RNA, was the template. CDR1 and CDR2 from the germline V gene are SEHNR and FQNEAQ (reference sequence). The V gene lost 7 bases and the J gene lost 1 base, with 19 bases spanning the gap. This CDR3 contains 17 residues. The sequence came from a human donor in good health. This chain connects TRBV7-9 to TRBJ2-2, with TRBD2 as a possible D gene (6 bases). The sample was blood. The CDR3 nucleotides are TGTGCCAGCACCAACCTACGGGGGACCTTGAACACCGGGGAGCTGTTTTTT. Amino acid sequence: CASTNLRGTLNTGELFF.